This entry lists 18 T cell receptor beta chains sequenced from one sample in a study of blood T cell repertoires in COVID-19. The repertoire was sequenced with immunoSEQ multiplex PCR; TCRdb's copy has only in-frame clones and lacks some. The data contain approximately 120,000 clones, approximately 77% of them singletons. Sample: peripheral blood. The receptor set was obtained from a man aged 80 or over with acute or convalescent COVID-19.

The V and J genes are TRBV5-4 and TRBJ2-3; D perhaps matches TRBD1 (5 bases). Per the germline V gene, CDR1 is SGHNT and CDR2 is YYREEE (reference sequence). CDR3 size: 15 residues. The V end was cut by 1 base, the J end by 0 bases, with 9 bases between. The CDR3 sequence is CASSLRQTSTDTQYF. The CDR3, as DNA: TGTGCCAGCAGCTTGCGACAGACTAGCACAGATACGCAGTATTTT.

J is TRBJ2-1 and V is TRBV10-3; 9 nucleotides match TRBD2. CDR1 and CDR2 from the germline V gene are ENHRY and SYGVKD. Trimming at V came to 7 bases and at J to 12 bases, leaving 16 bases not matched to a gene. The CDR3 consists of 15 residues. CDR3 region: CAIMHPGLAGGGQFF. The CDR3 nucleotides are TGTGCCATCATGCACCCGGGACTAGCAGGGGGGGGGCAGTTCTTC.

This chain uses TRBV7-2 with TRBJ2-7; 7 bases fit TRBD1. Germline assignment: CDR1 SGHTA and CDR2 FQGNSA. The CDR3 loop spans 16 amino acids. The junction had 6 bases not matched to a gene; V was cut back by 1 base and J by 0 bases. As DNA, the CDR3 is TGTGCCAGCAGCTTAGGCCTGGACAGGAGCTCCTACGAGCAGTACTTC. Amino acids: CASSLGLDRSSYEQYF.

This clone was picked up a small number of times. This sequence joins TRBV28 and TRBJ2-2, with a possible D match to TRBD1 (5 bases). Germline V gene data show CDR1 as MDHEN and CDR2 as SYDVKM. V shed 2 bases and J shed 6 bases, with 13 bases lying between them. The CDR3 loop spans 15 amino acids. The CDR3 loop reads CASSLRQGKAGELFF. The CDR3 DNA reads TGTGCCAGCAGTTTAAGGCAGGGCAAGGCCGGGGAGCTGTTTTTT.

The gene calls are TRBV24-1 and TRBJ1-5; the match to TRBD1 covers 8 bases. J lost 4 bases, V lost 3 bases, and 7 bases had no gene match. The CDR3 has 16 amino acids. Germline CDR1 KGHDR, CDR2 SFDVKD. The CDR3 region has the DNA TGTGCCACCAGTGATACTGGACAGGGACCTAATCAGCCCCAGCATTTT. Its protein product is CATSDTGQGPNQPQHF.

The V call is TRBV5-5, the J call TRBJ1-1; 9 bases fit TRBD1. Trimming took 5 bases from V and 4 from J; bases not matched to a gene: 6. CDR1 is SGHKS, CDR2 YYEKEE, per germline (reference sequence). CDR3 size: 14 residues. The chain's CDR3 is CASRITGGGTEAFF. CDR3 bases: TGTGCCAGCAGGATAACAGGGGGCGGCACTGAAGCTTTCTTT.

This chain links TRBV30 with TRBJ2-7, with D possibly TRBD1 on 5 matching bases. V shed 3 bases and J shed 5 bases, with 20 bases lying between them. The CDR3 totals 15 residues. CDR1 and CDR2 (germline): GTSNPN, SVGIG (reference sequence). In nucleotides, the CDR3 is TGTGCCTGGAGCCCCCGAGGCAGGGTATTAAACGAGCAGTACTTC. It encodes CAWSPRGRVLNEQYF.

The V and J genes are TRBV29-1 and TRBJ2-7; D is perhaps TRBD2 (6 bases). The CDR3 has 14 amino acids. Between the trimmed V and J ends, which lost 7 bases and 6 bases, there was a span of 22 bases. Looked up from germline, CDR1 is SQVTM and CDR2 is ANQGSEA. In DNA, the CDR3 is TGCAGCGCCGTTGAAAGAAGATCCGGGGGCGAGCAGTACTTC. Translating gives CSAVERRSGGEQYF.

As to this clone: Other DNA sequences in this sample translate to the same CDR3. This chain connects TRBV5-1 to TRBJ2-5; 7 bases fit TRBD1. Germline CDR1 is SGHRS and CDR2 is YFSETQ. The CDR3 contains 14 residues. Trimming at V came to 0 bases and at J to 2 bases, leaving 1 base not matched to a gene. The CDR3 protein is CASSLGGQQETQYF. The CDR3 DNA follows: TGCGCCAGCAGCTTGGGGGGACAGCAAGAGACCCAGTACTTC. The variable domain in full, with the rest retrieved from reference TRBV5-1 and TRBJ2-5, is KAGVTQTPRYLIKTRGQQVTLSCSPISGHRSVSWYQQTPGQGLQFLFEYFSETQRNKGNFPGRFSGRQFSNSRSEMNVSTLELGDSALYLCASSLGGQQETQYFGPGTRLLVL.

This clone has only one observation. The rearrangement joins TRBV7-9 to TRBJ1-2, with 9 bases lining up with TRBD1. CDR3 length: 14 residues. The J segment lost 2 bases and the V segment lost 6 bases, leaving 4 bases of the junction unmatched. Germline V gives CDR1 SEHNR, CDR2 FQNEAQ (reference sequence). CDR3 in amino acids: CASSPGQGNYGYTF. In DNA, the CDR3 is TGTGCCAGCAGTCCGGGACAGGGAAACTATGGCTACACCTTC.

This chain uses TRBV6-2 or TRBV6-3 with TRBJ2-2; TRBD1 agrees at 12 bases. Germline CDR1 is MNHEY and CDR2 is SVGEGT. The CDR3 length is 15 residues. Trimming took 7 bases from V and 5 from J; bases not matched to a gene: 5. The CDR3 coding sequence is TGTGCCAGCAACCCGGGACAGGGGGCAACCGGGGAGCTGTTTTTT. Protein product: CASNPGQGATGELFF.

The chain is built from TRBV5-1 and TRBJ2-1, with TRBD2 identical over 10 bases. V trimming: 4 bases; J trimming: 5 bases; junction bases outside the gene matches: 9. The CDR3 consists of 16 residues. Germline loops: CDR1 SGHRS, CDR2 YFSETQ. CDR3 in DNA: TGCGCCAGCAGCACGCTAACTAGCGGGGATAACAATGAGCAGTTCTTC. Protein product: CASSTLTSGDNNEQFF.

The V gene is TRBV25-1, the J gene TRBJ2-7, with D perhaps matching TRBD1 (5 bases). Germline V gives CDR1 MGHDK, CDR2 SYGVNS. The V gene lost 2 bases and the J gene lost 2 bases, with 13 bases spanning the gap. The length of the CDR3 is 15 residues. The CDR3 coding sequence is TGTGCCAGCAGTGAAGGAACAGGCCCTCCCTACGAGCAGTACTTC. This codes for CASSEGTGPPYEQYF.

This rearrangement joins TRBV28 to TRBJ1-4; D is ambiguous. Per germline, CDR1 MDHEN and CDR2 SYDVKM. The CDR3 has 14 residues. The V end lost 4 bases, the J end lost 6 bases, and 12 bases lay between the germline ends. Here the CDR3 DNA reads TGTGCCAGCAGTTCATGGAGTAATTATGAAAAACTGTTTTTT. Translation gives CASSSWSNYEKLFF.

V and J are TRBV5-6 and TRBJ2-1; D possibly corresponds to TRBD2 (7 bases). Germline V gene data show CDR1 as SGHDT and CDR2 as YYEEEE. Trimming removed 6 bases at V and 2 bases at J, with 18 bases between. The CDR3 totals 16 residues. The CDR3 DNA is TGTGCCAGCACCTCTGATAGGGGGGGACCCTACAATGAGCAGTTCTTC. Amino acid sequence: CASTSDRGGPYNEQFF.

The chain combines TRBV5-5 with TRBJ2-5, with D hard to call. CDR1 SGHKS and CDR2 YYEKEE come from the germline V gene (reference sequence). The CDR3 extends over 12 amino acids. V lost 4 bases, J lost 5 bases, and 9 bases lay in between. In DNA, the CDR3 is TGTGCCAGCAGCCTCACATTGGAGACCCAGTACTTC. It codes for CASSLTLETQYF. Filled out from reference TRBV5-5 and TRBJ2-5, the complete variable domain reads DAGVTQSPTHLIKTRGQQVTLRCSPISGHKSVSWYQQVLGQGPQFIFQYYEKEERGRGNFPDRFSARQFPNYSSELNVNALLLGDSALYLCASSLTLETQYFGPGTRLLVL.

The chain joins TRBV5-1 to TRBJ1-6; possibly TRBD1 for D (5 bases). The V and J ends lost 4 bases and 8 bases respectively, with 16 bases between them. The CDR3 extends over 15 amino acids. The germline V gene encodes CDR1 SGHRS and CDR2 YFSETQ. CDR3 in DNA: TGCGCCAGCAGCCGTACAGGAACTTCGCATTCACCCCTCCACTTT. The encoded protein is CASSRTGTSHSPLHF.

V gene TRBV3-1 (or the pseudogene TRBV3-2) combines with J gene TRBJ2-3; 14 bases fit TRBD2. CDR3 length equals 19 residues. From germline, CDR1 is LGHDT and CDR2 YNNKEL (reference sequence). The J segment lost 6 bases and the V segment lost 3 bases, leaving 14 bases of the junction unmatched. In nucleotides, the CDR3 is TGTGCCAGCAGCCACGGGAGGAGGACTAGCGGGGGGAGAGGGGATACGCAGTATTTT. Its protein is CASSHGRRTSGGRGDTQYF.